A single sample is the source of the 18 T cell receptor beta chains below, sequenced in a study of cytomegalovirus exposure and HLA in healthy donors. PCR used 60 Vbeta primers and 13 Jbeta primers. This table comes from immunoSEQ multiplex PCR, and its TCRdb copy is limited to in-frame clones, with some not included. The sample has 140,000 or so clones, around 70% seen once. The sample comprised PBMCs. These receptors were taken from a woman in her 30s in good health and CMV-seronegative.

This rearrangement joins TRBV2 to TRBJ2-3; 9 nucleotides align to TRBD2. In germline, CDR1 is SNHLY, CDR2 FYNNEI. The V segment lost 2 bases and the J segment 0 bases; nucleotides outside the gene matches: 3. This CDR3 has 16 amino acids. The CDR3: CASSEPLAGSTDTQYF. The CDR3 DNA reads as TGTGCCAGCAGTGAACCCCTAGCGGGGAGCACAGATACGCAGTATTTT.

This rearrangement joins TRBV7-2 to TRBJ2-1; possibly TRBD2 for D (5 bases). V gave up 5 bases and J gave up 6 bases, with 17 bases separating them. This CDR3 is built from 15 residues. Per the germline V gene, CDR1 is SGHTA and CDR2 is FQGNSA. The CDR3 region has the DNA TGTGCCAGCAGCCTGAATCGGGGTCAGCCCAATGAGCAGTTCTTC. Its translation is CASSLNRGQPNEQFF.

In this sample, this clone turned up once. J is TRBJ2-7 and V is TRBV6-1, with D maybe TRBD1 (6 bases). The CDR3 totals 12 residues. V was cut by 2 bases and J by 5 bases, with 7 bases left in between. Germline V gene data show CDR1 as MNHNS and CDR2 as SASEGT. The CDR3 DNA follows: TGTGCCAGCAGTGAACACAGGGACGAGCAGTACGTC. It codes for CASSEHRDEQYV.

The V and J genes are TRBV7-3 and TRBJ2-1; TRBD2 aligns across 10 bases. This CDR3 has 19 amino acids. J gave up 5 bases and V 1 base, and 14 bases lay outside the gene matches. Germline CDR1 reads SGHTA; CDR2 reads FQGTGA. Here the CDR3 DNA reads TGTGCCAGCAGCTTAAAAGCGGGAGGGCTCTCAGTCAATGACAATGAGCAGTTCTTC. Encoded protein: CASSLKAGGLSVNDNEQFF.

The CDR3 nucleotides are TGTGCCACTGATTTTAGCGCGCTAGCCAAAAACATTCAGTACTTC. The encoded protein is CATDFSALAKNIQYF. The rearrangement uses TRBV27 and TRBJ2-4, with D tentatively TRBD2 (5 bases). Germline V gene lookup returns CDR1 MNHEY and CDR2 SMNVEV (reference sequence). Between the trimmed V and J ends, which lost 10 bases and 0 bases, there was a span of 16 bases. The CDR3 sequence is 15 residues long.

The CDR3 region has the DNA TGCGCCAGCAGAGACAGGGGCGAGCAGTACGTC. Its translation: CASRDRGEQYV. The chain couples TRBV10-1 to TRBJ2-7, with TRBD1 matching 8 bases. V was pared by 6 bases and J by 6 bases, with 1 base of the junction left unmatched. The CDR3 is made up of 11 amino acids. Germline V lookup: CDR1 WNHNN, CDR2 SYGVQD (reference sequence).

The genes are TRBV7-2 and TRBJ2-4; perhaps TRBD1 as D (7 bases). This CDR3 contains 13 residues. Germline-derived CDR1 and CDR2 are SGHTA and FQGNSA. Trimming cost V 2 bases and J 8 bases, with 10 bases left between them. Here the CDR3 DNA reads TGTGCCAGCAGCTTACAGGGGGAGGACATTCAGTACTTC. Protein sequence: CASSLQGEDIQYF. The full variable domain, rest sourced from reference TRBV7-2 and TRBJ2-4, is GAGVSQSPSNKVTEKGKDVELRCDPISGHTALYWYRQSLGQGLEFLIYFQGNSAPDKSGLPSDRFSAERTGGSVSTLTIQRTQQEDSAVYLCASSLQGEDIQYFGAGTRLSVL.

This clone was detected only a few times. This chain connects TRBV5-1 to TRBJ2-5; tentative D call: TRBD1 (6 bases). CDR1 SGHRS and CDR2 YFSETQ come from the germline V gene. The CDR3 contains 14 residues. The ends were cut back, 2 bases at V and 2 bases at J, with 10 bases in the middle. This CDR3 is CASSLTGLQETQYF. CDR3 sequence (DNA): TGCGCCAGCAGCTTAACAGGGTTACAAGAGACCCAGTACTTC.

This rearrangement joins TRBV29-1 to TRBJ2-5; tentative D call: TRBD1 (6 bases). Germline CDR1 is SQVTM and CDR2 is ANQGSEA. Trimming shortened V by 1 base and J by 2 bases, and 17 bases separated the two germline ends. This CDR3 spans 16 amino acids. The CDR3 DNA reads as TGCAGCGTTGAAGGTGGGGCAGGGGTCGGACAAGAGACCCAGTACTTC. As protein: CSVEGGAGVGQETQYF.

The chain is built from TRBV30 and TRBJ1-1, with D tentatively TRBD1 (6 bases). The CDR3 is 16 residues long. Trimming removed 4 bases from V and 4 bases from J, with 22 bases in between. Looked up from germline, CDR1 is GTSNPN and CDR2 is SVGIG (reference sequence). The DNA for the CDR3 is TGTGCCTGGAAGGTCAACGGGGGCGCGGGGGGCACTGAAGCTTTCTTT. It translates to CAWKVNGGAGGTEAFF.

This chain joins TRBV5-1 and TRBJ2-1; 12 bases line up with TRBD2. CDR3 length: 16 amino acids. Germline V lookup: CDR1 SGHRS, CDR2 YFSETQ. V lost 4 bases, J lost 10 bases, and 12 bases stayed unmatched. In DNA form, the CDR3 reads TGCGCCAGCAGCGAATCTAGCGGGGGGGCCCAGCCGGAGCAGTTCTTC. Amino acid sequence: CASSESSGGAQPEQFF.

A single count supports this clone. J is TRBJ2-5 and V is TRBV6-5; 9 bases align to TRBD1. V lost 2 bases to trimming and J lost 4 bases; unmatched junction nucleotides: 5. This CDR3 region has 15 residues. Germline loops: CDR1 MNHEY, CDR2 SVGAGI. The CDR3 spells CASSYGQGNRETQYF. Here the CDR3 DNA reads TGTGCCAGCAGTTACGGACAGGGGAATCGAGAGACCCAGTACTTC.

This clone was picked up a small number of times. J is TRBJ2-7 and V is TRBV14; 9 nucleotides match TRBD1. V gave up 5 bases and J gave up 0 bases; unmatched junction bases: 5. The CDR3 has 15 amino acids. Germline V gene lookup returns CDR1 SGHDN and CDR2 FVKESK. The CDR3 bases are TGTGCCAGCAGCAAAACGGGACAGGGCTCCTACGAGCAGTACGTC. Its protein is CASSKTGQGSYEQYV.

This clone has a handful of counts. The chain carries TRBV28 and TRBJ2-1, with TRBD2 matching over 10 bases. The CDR3 sequence is 14 residues long. Germline CDR1 reads MDHEN; CDR2 reads SYDVKM. With 5 bases clipped from V and 5 bases from J, the junction kept 3 bases outside the gene matches. The CDR3 loop is CASSPAGGDNEQFF. CDR3 nucleotide sequence: TGTGCCAGCAGTCCAGCGGGAGGGGACAATGAGCAGTTCTTC.

The chain combines TRBV5-1 with TRBJ2-2; D uncertain. Germline-derived CDR1 and CDR2 are SGHRS and YFSETQ. V lost 4 bases to trimming and J lost 5 bases, with 9 bases between them. The CDR3 loop spans 13 amino acids. The CDR3 loop reads CASSLLGTGELFF. The CDR3 nucleotides read TGCGCCAGCAGCCTCCTCGGTACCGGGGAGCTGTTTTTT.

The chain combines TRBV4-1 with TRBJ2-1, with 12 bases that match TRBD2. The CDR3 is 14 residues long. V lost 3 bases and J lost 6; bases outside the gene matches: 0. Germline V gives CDR1 MGHRA, CDR2 YSYEKL. In DNA, the CDR3 is TGCGCCAGCAGCCAGGGACTAGCGGGCAATGAGCAGTTCTTC. Protein: CASSQGLAGNEQFF.

The gene calls are TRBV5-1 and TRBJ1-6; 7 bases are shared with TRBD1. The V gene's germline CDR1 is SGHRS and CDR2 YFSETQ. This CDR3 is 17 amino acids long. J gave up 0 bases and V 3 bases, and 6 bases lay outside the gene matches. The CDR3 DNA reads as TGCGCCAGCAGCTCCGGGACAGCAAGCTCCTATAATTCACCCCTCCACTTT. Its translation: CASSSGTASSYNSPLHF.

The V and J genes are TRBV11-2 and TRBJ1-1; the D gene is possibly TRBD1 (5 bases). The ends were cut back, 2 bases at V and 3 bases at J, with 10 bases in the middle. Germline CDR1 is SGHAT and CDR2 is FQNNGV. CDR3 length: 14 amino acids. The CDR3: CASSLRPRDTEAFF. The CDR3 DNA reads TGTGCCAGCAGCTTAAGGCCCAGGGACACTGAAGCTTTCTTT. The whole variable domain, filled in from reference TRBV11-2 and TRBJ1-1, reads EAGVAQSPRYKIIEKRQSVAFWCNPISGHATLYWYQQILGQGPKLLIQFQNNGVVDDSQLPKDRFSAERLKGVDSTLKIQPAKLEDSAVYLCASSLRPRDTEAFFGQGTRLTVV.